This TCR beta chain was identified during a study of blood T cells in healthy people across ages. Collection of roughly 9.6 milliliters of peripheral blood was performed for each donor. This clonotype was counted only a few times. Its antigen is still unknown. Through a sample-barcoded 5' primer and a J-beta primer mix, a second PCR was run for about 6 to 12 cycles. Carrying 12 random nucleotides, a template-switch adaptor labeled each individual cDNA molecule. Sequencing yielded, for each sample, at least 2.5 million paired-end reads carrying CDR3. TCRdb processed the 5' RACE reads anew with MiXCR; each CDR3 protein has one entry. The repertoire includes about 1 million distinct CDR3 sequences, 40% to 45% of them detected once, and 18% sits in the top ten. The CDR3 has 15 residues. V was clipped by 5 bases and J by 0 bases; unmatched bases: 1. Germline assignment: CDR1 MNHEY and CDR2 SMNVEV (reference sequence).

Findings and caveats of the study: Donors of long life had a larger count of naive CD4+ cells and greater diversity than aged donors.

V is TRBV27 and J is TRBJ2-3, with 11 bases that match TRBD2. The specimen was blood. This receptor was identified in a woman between 55 and 75 years old in good health. The CDR3 nucleotides are TGTGCCAGCAGTCCTAGCGGGAGGAGCACAGATACGCAGTATTTT. Its translation: CASSPSGRSTDTQYF.